Reported below is one T cell receptor beta chain. The record originates from a study of blood T cell repertoires in COVID-19. Study-level information: Sample material is recorded as cDNA or gDNA derived from T cells, B-cell-depleted T cells, or PBMCs.

With 0 bases removed from V and 4 bases from J, the gap between germline ends came to 11 bases. Germline CDR1 and CDR2: SGHRS and YFSETQ. This CDR3 spans 15 amino acids. Authors' analysis steps: Amplification of reference gene primers provided the estimated nucleated cell counts. Generated by immunoSEQ multiplex PCR, the TCRdb table keeps only in-frame clones and is missing some. The D gene and trimming were derived from the DNA, and the V and J assignments and clone size from that table. This sample yields about 200,000 clones, of which around 87% are seen a single time; roughly 3% belongs to the top ten.

The specimen sequenced was peripheral blood. V is TRBV5-1 and J is TRBJ2-1, with D tentatively TRBD1 (6 bases). This receptor was identified in a man in his 60s with acute or convalescent COVID-19. The CDR3 region is CASSLEDRDYNEQFF. The CDR3 DNA follows: TGCGCCAGCAGCTTGGAGGACAGAGATTACAATGAGCAGTTCTTC.